This T cell receptor beta chain was recovered during a study of blood T cell repertoires in COVID-19. Background on the study: PBMCs, B-cell-depleted T cells, or T cells provided the cDNA or gDNA that made up the material.

The study drew participants aged roughly 18 to 95 years from about two dozen US areas. Clinical history as reported by participants underpinned cohort assignment. A case of COVID-19 had been met by exposed participants within 2 weeks before study entry. V dropped 6 bases and J dropped 0 bases, with 21 bases sitting between them. Germline CDR1 is MNHEY and CDR2 is SMNVEV (reference sequence). This CDR3 has 18 residues. The method was immunoSEQ multiplex PCR; TCRdb's version includes in-frame clones alone and lacks a portion of them. Of under 400,000 clones in the sample, about 88% are singletons; the top ten hold approximately 0.97%.

This receptor was obtained from a woman in her twenties or thirties who had been exposed to COVID-19. The specimen sequenced was PBMCs or T cells enriched from blood (not recorded which). The chain joins TRBV27 to TRBJ2-1; a possible D gene is TRBD2 (6 bases). The CDR3 spells CASSPDPLRDFSYNEQFF. DNA for the CDR3: TGTGCCAGCAGCCCCGATCCCCTCCGGGACTTCTCCTACAATGAGCAGTTCTTC.